These 25 T cell receptor beta chains were sequenced from one sample in a study of glioma-infiltrating T cells. Amplification of TCR alpha and beta CDR3 regions from RNA used iRepertoire nested multiplex PCR. TCRdb fed the multiplex PCR reads into MiXCR, producing one record per CDR3 protein. The table includes some 90,000 distinct CDR3 sequences, 35% to 45% detected once. The sequencing sample was made of glioma tissue, nonneoplastic brain tissue, or PBMCs (not recorded which). Every receptor here comes from a human donor with low-grade glioma or glioblastoma, undergoing nonglioma brain surgery, or in good health (not recorded which).

This clonotype was seen at least ten times. The V call is TRBV24-1, the J call TRBJ2-3; D is perhaps TRBD2 (6 bases). The germline gives CDR1 KGHDR, CDR2 SFDVKD. V shed 4 bases and J shed 0 bases, with 10 bases lying between them. The CDR3 consists of 15 residues. Here the CDR3 reads CATSESGTSTDTQYF. CDR3 DNA: TGTGCCACCAGTGAGTCAGGGACTAGCACAGATACGCAGTATTTT.

The table lists this clonotype with many counts. This chain's CDR3 is CSARERFMVGYDEQFF. The CDR3, as DNA: TGCAGTGCTAGAGAACGGTTTATGGTCGGGTACGATGAGCAGTTCTTC. V is TRBV20-1 and J is TRBJ2-1; D ambiguous. V lost 0 bases and J 8 bases, leaving 20 bases between the germline ends. The CDR3 contains 16 residues. Per germline, CDR1 DFQATT and CDR2 SNEGSKA (reference sequence).

A remark on this clonotype: It is likely a read error, because the conserved phenylalanine at the end of the CDR3 is missing. The chain has TRBV7-6 and TRBJ2-5, with 9 positions matching TRBD1. Germline-derived CDR1 and CDR2 are SGHVS and FNYEAQ. The CDR3 loop spans 16 amino acids. V lost 5 bases and J lost 7; bases outside the gene matches: 14. This CDR3 reads CASSPRDRVTYGTQYS. The CDR3 nucleotides read TGTGCCAGCAGCCCCCGGGACAGGGTAACCTATGGGACCCAGTACTCC.

Points on this clonotype: Possible read error: a much larger clone is one base away. J is TRBJ2-7 and V is TRBV20-1; 11 bases match TRBD2. There are 17 residues in the CDR3. From germline, CDR1 is DFQATT and CDR2 SNEGSKA (reference sequence). V lost 3 bases to trimming and J lost 2 bases; unmatched junction nucleotides: 12. CDR3 coding DNA: TGCAGTGCTAGTGAGCCTAGCGGGGGGCGAATCCCCTACGAGCAGTACTTC. This encodes CSASEPSGGRIPYEQYF.

This clonotype has ten or more counts. This rearrangement joins TRBV19 to TRBJ2-2; TRBD1 is a possible D gene (7 bases). The V and J ends lost 10 bases and 4 bases respectively, with 16 bases between them. CDR1 LNHDA and CDR2 SQIVND come from the germline V gene (reference sequence). The CDR3 has 14 residues. For the CDR3, the DNA is TGTGCCACGGAGAGGCAGGGGGGCACCGGGGAGCTGTTTTTT. Translation gives CATERQGGTGELFF.

This clonotype was seen many times. This rearrangement joins TRBV11-3 to TRBJ2-1, with TRBD2 identical over 9 bases. Germline CDR1 is SGHNT and CDR2 is YENEEA. Trimming at V came to 1 base and at J to 6 bases, leaving 4 bases not matched to a gene. The CDR3 extends over 15 amino acids. The CDR3 DNA follows: TGTGCCAGCAGCTTAGGCGGGAGGGCCTCCAATGAGCAGTTCTTC. Translating it yields CASSLGGRASNEQFF.

This clonotype was recorded at least ten times. The chain has TRBV2 and TRBJ2-2; 10 nucleotides agree with TRBD1. CDR1 is SNHLY, CDR2 FYNNEI, per germline. After removal of 6 bases from V and 5 bases from J, the junction contained 6 bases not matched to a gene. CDR3 length: 15 residues. Written as DNA, the CDR3 is TGTGCCAGCAGCGGGGGGACAGGGGATACCGGGGAGCTGTTTTTT. Encoded protein: CASSGGTGDTGELFF.

This clonotype has ten or more counts. The rearrangement links TRBV2 to TRBJ2-7, with D maybe TRBD1 (6 bases). V lost 7 bases and J 4 bases, leaving 14 bases between the germline ends. The germline CDR1 and CDR2 sequences are SNHLY and FYNNEI. The CDR3 consists of 13 residues. The CDR3 is CASKDGQKYEQYF. Here the CDR3 DNA reads TGTGCCAGCAAAGACGGACAGAAATACGAGCAGTACTTC.

This clonotype was seen at least ten times. The chain employs TRBV7-2 and TRBJ2-3, with D unresolved. V was pared by 5 bases and J by 3 bases, with 12 bases between. CDR1 and CDR2 (germline): SGHTA, FQGNSA. The CDR3 is 14 amino acids. This CDR3 is CASSRERLTDTQYF. CDR3 bases: TGTGCCAGCAGCCGCGAAAGATTGACAGATACGCAGTATTTT.

There are many counts of this clonotype. The chain carries TRBV2 and TRBJ2-2; D call uncertain. CDR1 SNHLY and CDR2 FYNNEI come from the germline V gene. The CDR3 sequence is 13 residues long. Trimming left V 5 bases short and J 4 bases short, with 8 bases between. CDR3: CASSMTSTGELFF. Here the CDR3 DNA reads TGTGCCAGCAGTATGACAAGCACCGGGGAGCTGTTTTTT.

This clonotype was observed at least ten times. The chain couples TRBV20-1 to TRBJ2-6, with no clear D. CDR1 is DFQATT, CDR2 SNEGSKA, per germline (reference sequence). The CDR3 is 15 residues long. The V end lost 0 bases, the J end lost 1 base, and 7 bases lay between the germline ends. CDR3 bases: TGCAGTGCTAGAGATCCGACTTCTGGGGCCAACGTCCTGACTTTC. This sequence encodes CSARDPTSGANVLTF.

This chain joins TRBV4-3 and TRBJ1-2; no reliable D call. The length of the CDR3 is 11 residues. Trimming cost V 3 bases and J 8 bases, with 7 bases left between them. Germline V gene sequence: CDR1 LGHNA, CDR2 YSLEER. CDR3 in amino acids: CASSQADGYTF. In DNA, the CDR3 is TGCGCCAGCAGCCAGGCGGACGGCTACACCTTC.

At least ten counts were recorded for this clonotype. This chain joins TRBV19 and TRBJ2-7; no clear D. Trimming shortened V by 5 bases and J by 3 bases, and 14 bases separated the two germline ends. Germline CDR1 LNHDA, CDR2 SQIVND (reference sequence). The CDR3 spans 14 residues. CDR3 nucleotides: TGTGCCAGTAGTCCCTCGAGAGTGAACTACGAGCAGTACTTC. Amino acid sequence: CASSPSRVNYEQYF. The full variable domain, completed using reference TRBV19 and TRBJ2-7, is DGGITQSPKYLFRKEGQNVTLSCEQNLNHDAMYWYRQDPGQGLRLIYYSQIVNDFQKGDIAEGYSVSREKKESFPLTVTSAQKNPTAFYLCASSPSRVNYEQYFGPGTRLTVT.

At least ten counts were recorded for this clonotype. V usage is TRBV2 and J usage is TRBJ1-3; no firm D call. Germline V gene sequence: CDR1 SNHLY, CDR2 FYNNEI. CDR3 size: 14 residues. Trimming took 7 bases from V and 0 from J, leaving 10 bases between them. CDR3 coding DNA: TGTGCCAGCAAGACGGATTACTCTGGAAACACCATATATTTT. It codes for CASKTDYSGNTIYF.

This clonotype was observed many times. This chain connects TRBV27 to TRBJ2-1; no clear D. Germline lookup yields CDR1 MNHEY and CDR2 SMNVEV (reference sequence). V was trimmed by 2 bases and J by 1 base, leaving 6 bases between them. The CDR3 totals 14 residues. The CDR3 spells CASSLGVSYNEQFF. The CDR3 region has the DNA TGTGCCAGCAGTTTAGGGGTATCCTACAATGAGCAGTTCTTC.

This clonotype came up many times. The CDR3 sequence is CASSVDGGSREQYF. In nucleotides, the CDR3 is TGTGCCAGCAGCGTAGATGGGGGGTCGAGAGAGCAGTACTTC. The genes are TRBV9 and TRBJ2-7; TRBD2 might be the D (6 bases). The germline CDR1 and CDR2 sequences are SGDLS and YYNGEE. The CDR3 sequence is 14 residues long. With 0 bases removed from V and 7 bases from J, the gap between germline ends came to 14 bases.

This clonotype occurred many times. The chain is built from TRBV20-1 and TRBJ2-5, with TRBD1 matching 8 bases. The germline V gene has CDR1 DFQATT and CDR2 SNEGSKA (reference sequence). Germline trimming cut 0 bases from V and 2 bases from J; bases unmatched to any gene: 11. This CDR3 is built from 17 residues. The CDR3 here is CSARDFRQGMGQETQYF. CDR3 DNA: TGCAGTGCTAGAGATTTTCGACAGGGGATGGGGCAAGAGACCCAGTACTTC.

Ten or more counts support this clonotype. The rearrangement uses TRBV2 and TRBJ2-1, with TRBD2 identical over 12 bases. The CDR3 is 15 amino acids. Unmatched junction bases numbered 6, after V lost 2 bases and J lost 10 bases. In germline, CDR1 is SNHLY, CDR2 FYNNEI. The CDR3 DNA sequence: TGTGCCAGCAGTGAATCTAGCGGGAGGGCCTCGGAGCAGTTCTTC. This gives the protein CASSESSGRASEQFF. Supplemented by reference TRBV2 and TRBJ2-1, the full variable domain reads EPEVTQTPSHQVTQMGQEVILRCVPISNHLYFYWYRQILGQKVEFLVSFYNNEISEKSEIFDDQFSVERPDGSNFTLKIRSTKLEDSAMYFCASSESSGRASEQFFGPGTRLTVL.

V and J are TRBV7-3 and TRBJ2-3, with D possibly matching TRBD1 (6 bases). Germline values: CDR1 SGHTA, CDR2 FQGTGA. This CDR3 spans 19 amino acids. Trimming removed 2 bases from V and 10 bases from J, with 31 bases in between. The CDR3 loop is CASSLFSPGATRGGGAQYF. In DNA form, the CDR3 reads TGTGCCAGCAGCTTATTCTCCCCAGGGGCCACACGAGGTGGAGGTGCGCAGTATTTT.

Many counts were recorded for this clonotype. V and J are TRBV7-2 and TRBJ2-5, with 11 bases aligning to TRBD2. The CDR3 runs 17 residues. Per germline, CDR1 SGHTA and CDR2 FQGNSA. J gave up 1 base and V 2 bases, and 6 bases lay outside the gene matches. CDR3 in amino acids: CASSLPLAGGPQETQYF. The CDR3 DNA reads as TGTGCCAGCAGCTTACCTCTAGCGGGAGGCCCCCAAGAGACCCAGTACTTC.

The table lists this clonotype with many counts. The chain uses TRBV7-6 and TRBJ2-7; D not certain. Germline V CDR1 and CDR2: SGHVS, FNYEAQ. The CDR3 has 13 amino acids. V was clipped by 1 base and J by 4 bases, with 8 bases between them. Here the CDR3 reads CASSLGTGYEQYF. The CDR3 nucleotides read TGTGCCAGCAGCTTAGGGACCGGGTACGAGCAGTACTTC.

Comment on this clonotype: The junction departs from germline at one end; a sequencing error may be responsible. V gene TRBV7-9 combines with J gene TRBJ2-1; 8 bases match TRBD2. Germline values: CDR1 SEHNR, CDR2 FQNEAQ (reference sequence). The CDR3 runs to 13 residues. As DNA, the CDR3 is TGTGCCAGCAGAAGGACTAGCTACGATGAGAAGCTCTTC. Encoded protein: CASRRTSYDEKLF. The full variable domain, rest sourced from reference TRBV7-9 and TRBJ2-1, is DTGVSQNPRHKITKRGQNVTFRCDPISEHNRLYWYRQTLGQGPEFLTYFQNEAQLEKSRLLSDRFSAERPKGSFSTLEIQRTEQGDSAMYLCASRRTSYDEKLFGPGTRLTVL.

Ten or more counts support this clonotype. The V and J genes are TRBV4-2 and TRBJ2-1; 8 positions match TRBD2. The CDR3 has 16 amino acids. Germline V gene lookup returns CDR1 LGHNA and CDR2 YNFKEQ. J gave up 7 bases and V 0 bases, and 8 bases lay outside the gene matches. The CDR3 loop reads CASSQESAGGTNEQFF. The CDR3 nucleotides read TGTGCCAGCAGCCAAGAAAGTGCGGGAGGAACGAATGAGCAGTTCTTC.

As regards this clonotype: This may stem from a read error, because a much larger clone lies one nucleotide away. The V and J genes are TRBV5-5 and TRBJ1-1, with 10 bases identical to TRBD1. The CDR3 runs to 18 residues. Per the germline V gene, CDR1 is SGHKS and CDR2 is YYEKEE (reference sequence). The CDR3 DNA follows: TGTGCCAGCAGTTACACCGGGACAGGGGTTTTGATGAACACTGAAGCTCTCTTT. This translates into CASSYTGTGVLMNTEALF.

This clonotype has a count of ten or more. The chain has TRBV6-5 and TRBJ2-2; possible D gene TRBD2, 6 bases. V lost 1 base and J 2 bases, leaving 8 bases between the germline ends. Germline V gene sequence: CDR1 MNHEY, CDR2 SVGAGI. The CDR3 spans 15 residues. Here the CDR3 DNA reads TGTGCCAGCAGTTACTTGGGACTTAACACCGGGGAGCTGTTTTTT. Amino acids: CASSYLGLNTGELFF.